The 32 T cell receptor beta chains below all came from one sample that was sequenced in a study of Tregs in tolerant kidney transplant recipients. Profiling relied on immunoSEQ multiplex PCR, and the TCRdb table lists in-frame clones only, not all of them. The sample records some 250,000 clones, more than 65% being singletons. The source material was CD4+ T cells from blood. All receptors derive from a human donor in good health.

Concerning this clone itself: At the DNA level, this CDR3 is encoded by other sequences in the same sample as well. The chain is built from TRBV5-1 and TRBJ2-3; 13 bases match TRBD2. The CDR3 contains 15 residues. In germline, CDR1 is SGHRS, CDR2 YFSETQ. The junction had 0 bases not matched to a gene; V was cut back by 0 bases and J by 5 bases. CDR3 bases: TGCGCCAGCAGCTTGGGGACTAGCGGGGGAGATACGCAGTATTTT. Its protein is CASSLGTSGGDTQYF.

This clone turned up a few times. CDR3 in amino acids: CASRTGNSNQPQHF. The CDR3 DNA reads TGTGCCTCCCGGACGGGGAATAGCAATCAGCCCCAGCATTTT. This sequence joins TRBV6-5 and TRBJ1-5, with no clear D. Per the germline V gene, CDR1 is MNHEY and CDR2 is SVGAGI. V was cut by 11 bases and J by 0 bases, with 14 bases left in between. There are 14 residues in the CDR3.

About this clone itself: Within the sample, other DNA sequences also encode this same CDR3. As DNA, the CDR3 is TGTGCCAGCTCACCTCGGGAGAACACTGAAGCTTTCTTT. The encoded protein is CASSPRENTEAFF. This chain uses TRBV18 with TRBJ1-1; D is ambiguous. V lost 3 bases and J lost 1, with 6 bases in between. Germline V gives CDR1 KGHSH, CDR2 LQKENI. The CDR3 runs 13 residues.

This clone was recorded a few times. CDR3 bases: TGTGCCAGCAGTGCCGGGACGGGGGGATGCGAGCAGTACTTC. Translated: CASSAGTGGCEQYF. V usage is TRBV6-1 and J usage is TRBJ2-7, with 7 bases aligning to TRBD2. The CDR3 length is 14 residues. In germline, CDR1 is MNHNS, CDR2 SASEGT. Germline trimming cut 4 bases from V and 6 bases from J; bases unmatched to any gene: 9.

The CDR3 nucleotides read TGTGCCTGGGGGCTGACAGGTAATTCACCCCTCCACTTT. Encoded protein: CAWGLTGNSPLHF. This chain connects TRBV30 to TRBJ1-6, with D possibly matching TRBD1 (6 bases). Germline CDR1 reads GTSNPN; CDR2 reads SVGIG (reference sequence). The CDR3 sequence is 13 residues long. V was pared by 5 bases and J by 6 bases, with 11 bases between. The whole variable domain, remainder taken from reference TRBV30 and TRBJ1-6, is SQTIHQWPATLVQPVGSPLSLECTVEGTSNPNLYWYRQAAGRGLQLLFYSVGIGQISSEVPQNLSASRPQDRQFILSSKKLLLSDSGFYLCAWGLTGNSPLHFGNGTRLTVT.

The rearrangement uses TRBV7-6 and TRBJ1-4; TRBD1 might be the D (6 bases). V was pared by 6 bases and J by 10 bases, with 15 bases between. CDR3 length equals 13 residues. Per the germline V gene, CDR1 is SGHVS and CDR2 is FNYEAQ. The CDR3 nucleotides are TGTGCCAGCAGTACTTTGACAGGCGGAAAACTGTTTTTT. Residues: CASSTLTGGKLFF.

The chain uses TRBV19 and TRBJ1-2, with 11 bases identical to TRBD1. After removal of 2 bases from V and 6 bases from J, the junction contained 5 bases not matched to a gene. The CDR3 totals 15 residues. From germline, CDR1 is LNHDA and CDR2 SQIVND (reference sequence). The CDR3 protein is CASSITRTGGDGYTF. CDR3 in DNA: TGTGCCAGTAGTATAACCCGGACAGGGGGCGATGGCTACACCTTC.

J is TRBJ1-4 and V is TRBV30; 9 positions agree with TRBD1. Trimming took 7 bases from V and 7 from J; bases not matched to a gene: 7. Germline loops: CDR1 GTSNPN, CDR2 SVGIG (reference sequence). CDR3 size: 13 residues. CDR3 amino acids: CAYQTGGSEKLFF. CDR3 DNA: TGTGCCTACCAGACAGGGGGAAGTGAAAAACTGTTTTTT.

The CDR3 nucleotides read TGTGCCAGCAATAGCAGACAGGGGGCAGGTCAGCCCCAGCATTTT. It translates to CASNSRQGAGQPQHF. The V and J genes are TRBV6-1 and TRBJ1-5; 10 bases are a match to TRBD1. The germline gives CDR1 MNHNS, CDR2 SASEGT. CDR3 size: 15 residues. Trimming removed 7 bases from V and 6 bases from J; junction bases left unmatched: 9.

This chain links TRBV5-1 with TRBJ1-1; TRBD1 aligns across 11 bases. CDR1 is SGHRS and CDR2 is YFSETQ in the germline V gene. The trim removed 3 bases at V and 5 bases at J, leaving 6 bases unmatched. This CDR3 is built from 15 residues. The chain's CDR3 is CASSSGTGGRTEAFF. DNA of the CDR3: TGCGCCAGCAGCTCCGGGACAGGGGGTCGGACTGAAGCTTTCTTT. Full variable domain (missing parts from reference TRBV5-1 and TRBJ1-1): KAGVTQTPRYLIKTRGQQVTLSCSPISGHRSVSWYQQTPGQGLQFLFEYFSETQRNKGNFPGRFSGRQFSNSRSEMNVSTLELGDSALYLCASSSGTGGRTEAFFGQGTRLTVV.

J is TRBJ2-1 and V is TRBV5-1; D is undetermined. The CDR3 covers 13 residues. Trimming cost V 4 bases and J 2 bases, with 7 bases left between them. CDR1 is SGHRS and CDR2 is YFSETQ in the germline V gene. The CDR3 bases are TGCGCCAGCAGCCCTGACACCTACAATGAGCAGTTCTTC. Amino acids: CASSPDTYNEQFF. Filled out from reference TRBV5-1 and TRBJ2-1, the complete variable domain reads KAGVTQTPRYLIKTRGQQVTLSCSPISGHRSVSWYQQTPGQGLQFLFEYFSETQRNKGNFPGRFSGRQFSNSRSEMNVSTLELGDSALYLCASSPDTYNEQFFGPGTRLTVL.

This chain joins TRBV19 and TRBJ1-1; the D is unclear. Deletions cut 4 bases from V and 0 bases from J, with 6 bases between. From germline, CDR1 is LNHDA and CDR2 SQIVND (reference sequence). This CDR3 contains 13 residues. The CDR3 DNA follows: TGTGCCAGTAGTAGGGTAATGAACACTGAAGCTTTCTTT. It specifies CASSRVMNTEAFF.

The chain is built from TRBV29-1 and TRBJ2-7, with D tentatively TRBD1 or TRBD2 (5 bases each). Germline lookup yields CDR1 SQVTM and CDR2 ANQGSEA. Trimming removed 7 bases at V and 6 bases at J, with 19 bases between. This CDR3 comprises 13 residues. The CDR3 coding sequence is TGCAGCGCGAGATTAGGGGAGAGGGCCGAGCAGTACTTC. Translated: CSARLGERAEQYF.

This chain links TRBV2 with TRBJ2-5, with 11 bases fitting TRBD2. There are 16 residues in the CDR3. V gave up 6 bases and J gave up 3 bases; unmatched junction bases: 9. CDR1 and CDR2 (germline): SNHLY, FYNNEI. The CDR3 nucleotides read TGTGCCAGCAGGGGAACTAGCGGGAGACAAAAAGAGACCCAGTACTTC. It specifies CASRGTSGRQKETQYF.

This chain connects TRBV20-1 to TRBJ1-2; D is unresolved. Germline-derived CDR1 and CDR2 are DFQATT and SNEGSKA (reference sequence). The length of the CDR3 is 10 residues. Deletions cut 4 bases from V and 8 bases from J, with 8 bases between. CDR3 in amino acids: CSAIYNGYTF. CDR3 sequence (DNA): TGCAGTGCTATATATAACGGCTACACCTTC.

This clone was observed once. V gene TRBV15 combines with J gene TRBJ1-5; D remains ambiguous. The V gene's germline CDR1 is LNHNV and CDR2 YYDKDF (reference sequence). Trimming cost V 1 base and J 0 bases, with 4 bases left between them. The CDR3 is made up of 14 amino acids. CDR3: CATSRVPSNQPQHF. The CDR3 DNA follows: TGTGCCACCAGCAGAGTCCCTAGCAATCAGCCCCAGCATTTT. Filled out from reference TRBV15 and TRBJ1-5, the complete variable domain reads DAMVIQNPRYQVTQFGKPVTLSCSQTLNHNVMYWYQQKSSQAPKLLFHYYDKDFNNEADTPDNFQSRRPNTSFCFLDIRSPGLGDTAMYLCATSRVPSNQPQHFGDGTRLSIL.

This chain connects TRBV4-1 to TRBJ2-7; D possibly corresponds to TRBD2 (5 bases). Per the germline V gene, CDR1 is MGHRA and CDR2 is YSYEKL. The V end was cut by 1 base, the J end by 7 bases, with 17 bases between. CDR3 size: 15 residues. The CDR3 loop reads CASSQGLAALFEQYF. For the CDR3, the DNA is TGCGCCAGCAGCCAAGGGCTAGCAGCCCTCTTTGAGCAGTACTTC.

V is TRBV4-1 and J is TRBJ2-7; D is ambiguous. The germline V and J ends were trimmed by 1 base and 2 bases, with 12 bases remaining between them. Germline CDR1 MGHRA, CDR2 YSYEKL. The CDR3 runs 15 residues. CDR3 region: CASSQGGRVAYEQYF. The CDR3 DNA follows: TGCGCCAGCAGCCAAGGAGGAAGGGTCGCCTACGAGCAGTACTTC.

The V call is TRBV30, the J call TRBJ2-4; 12 nucleotides agree with TRBD2. V shed 7 bases and J 9 bases; nucleotides not matched to a gene: 7. There are 13 residues in the CDR3. Germline V gene lookup returns CDR1 GTSNPN and CDR2 SVGIG (reference sequence). The CDR3 DNA sequence: TGTGCCTCGGCTAGCGGGGGGGCGACCATTCAGTACTTC. Protein: CASASGGATIQYF.

Points on this clone: The same CDR3 can be traced to other DNA sequences in this sample. The chain couples TRBV7-2 to TRBJ2-7; 11 bases are shared with TRBD1. This CDR3 comprises 15 residues. With V trimmed by 5 bases and J by 2 bases, 5 bases remained unmatched. CDR1 SGHTA and CDR2 FQGNSA come from the germline V gene. In nucleotides, the CDR3 is TGTGCCAGCAGCAGATGGGACAGGGGGACCTACGAGCAGTACTTC. Encoded protein: CASSRWDRGTYEQYF.

V is TRBV30 and J is TRBJ2-2; D remains unclear. V lost 5 bases and J 7 bases, leaving 14 bases between the germline ends. The CDR3 length is 13 residues. The germline gives CDR1 GTSNPN, CDR2 SVGIG (reference sequence). CDR3 region: CAWEAALIGELFF. For the CDR3, the DNA is TGTGCCTGGGAGGCGGCCCTTATCGGGGAGCTGTTTTTT.

Only one count was recorded for this clone. This sequence joins TRBV9 and TRBJ2-1; perhaps TRBD2 as D (5 bases). V dropped 0 bases and J dropped 0 bases, with 13 bases sitting between them. CDR1 is SGDLS and CDR2 is YYNGEE in the germline V gene. This CDR3 comprises 17 residues. The CDR3 sequence is CASSVVQAARSYNEQFF. For the CDR3, the DNA is TGTGCCAGCAGCGTAGTGCAAGCGGCCCGCTCCTACAATGAGCAGTTCTTC.

V usage is TRBV9 and J usage is TRBJ1-3, with no clear D. The ends were cut back, 1 base at V and 0 bases at J, with 5 bases in the middle. CDR3 length: 14 residues. Germline V lookup: CDR1 SGDLS, CDR2 YYNGEE. The CDR3 sequence: CASSVLGSGNTIYF. The CDR3 DNA follows: TGTGCCAGCAGCGTACTCGGCTCTGGAAACACCATATATTTT.

This sequence joins TRBV6-1 and TRBJ2-1; unclear D gene. Looked up from germline, CDR1 is MNHNS and CDR2 is SASEGT. V lost 6 bases and J lost 4, with 16 bases in between. The length of the CDR3 is 15 residues. The DNA for the CDR3 is TGTGCCAGCAGAACCCTAGATTTGGGATACAATGAGCAGTTCTTC. This gives the protein CASRTLDLGYNEQFF.

This clone has a single count. The rearrangement links TRBV2 to TRBJ1-5; D is ambiguous. This CDR3 region has 12 residues. In germline, CDR1 is SNHLY, CDR2 FYNNEI. V was shortened by 4 bases and J by 7 bases, with 8 bases between the two germline ends. For the CDR3, the DNA is TGTGCCAGCAGTGCAGGTGACCAGCCCCAGCATTTT. This gives the protein CASSAGDQPQHF.

The chain combines TRBV11-1 with TRBJ1-3; D possibly corresponds to TRBD1 (5 bases). The ends were cut back, 2 bases at V and 0 bases at J, with 14 bases in the middle. Germline V gene lookup returns CDR1 SGHAT and CDR2 FQDESV (reference sequence). The CDR3 runs to 17 residues. The CDR3 nucleotides read TGTGCCAGCAGCTTACGGCTCGGAGGGGACTCTGGAAACACCATATATTTT. Its translation: CASSLRLGGDSGNTIYF.

With regard to this clone: At one of its ends the junction is not consistent with the germline gene, which may arise from a read error. The V call is TRBV25-1, the J call TRBJ2-3, with D tentatively TRBD1 (5 bases). In germline, CDR1 is MGHDK, CDR2 SYGVNS. The CDR3 is 15 residues long. The CDR3 protein is CASSESDRRTDTKYF. DNA of the CDR3: TGTGCCAGCAGTGAATCCGACAGACGCACAGATACGAAGTATTTT.

This clone was recorded once. Other DNA sequences in the sample encode the same CDR3. The rearrangement uses TRBV6-5 and TRBJ1-2, with D perhaps matching TRBD1 (5 bases). This CDR3 comprises 12 residues. V was shortened by 5 bases and J by 8 bases, with 12 bases between the two germline ends. Germline CDR1 and CDR2: MNHEY and SVGAGI. This CDR3 reads CASSEQGGGYTF. The CDR3, as DNA: TGTGCCAGCAGTGAGCAGGGAGGCGGCTACACCTTC.

This chain links TRBV4-2 with TRBJ2-6; D is unresolved. V was shortened by 1 base and J by 0 bases, with 7 bases between the two germline ends. Germline CDR1 and CDR2: LGHNA and YNFKEQ. The CDR3 is 16 amino acids. The CDR3: CASSQVSISGANVLTF. CDR3 nucleotides: TGTGCCAGCAGCCAAGTGTCGATCTCTGGGGCCAACGTCCTGACTTTC.

CDR3 region: CASGRRSQFSYNEQFF. CDR3 bases: TGTGCCAGCGGACGAAGGAGCCAGTTCTCCTACAATGAGCAGTTCTTC. The chain is built from TRBV2 and TRBJ2-1; D ambiguous. CDR3 length equals 16 residues. Per germline, CDR1 SNHLY and CDR2 FYNNEI. V lost 8 bases to trimming and J lost 0 bases, with 17 bases between them.

The CDR3 protein is CASSLQGYTEAFF. In DNA, the CDR3 is TGTGCCAGCAGCCTACAGGGGTACACTGAAGCTTTCTTT. The J gene is TRBJ1-1, the V gene TRBV7-9; TRBD1 matches 7 bases. The junction had 3 bases not matched to a gene; V was cut back by 5 bases and J by 3 bases. This CDR3 has 13 residues. The germline V gene encodes CDR1 SEHNR and CDR2 FQNEAQ (reference sequence).

The chain joins TRBV5-5 to TRBJ2-2, with D unclear. Germline loops: CDR1 SGHKS, CDR2 YYEKEE (reference sequence). V dropped 0 bases and J dropped 1 base, with 7 bases sitting between them. The CDR3 consists of 15 residues. CDR3 nucleotide sequence: TGTGCCAGCAGCTTGGGGCACCTGAACACCGGGGAGCTGTTTTTT. Encoded protein: CASSLGHLNTGELFF.